These 14 T cell receptor beta chains share one sample of origin, sequenced in a study of blood T cell repertoires in COVID-19. Libraries were prepared by immunoSEQ multiplex PCR; TCRdb keeps only in-frame clonotypes and omits some of them. The data contain under 250,000 clones, more than 65% of them singletons. Sequenced input: peripheral blood. These receptors were collected from a woman at least 80 years old with acute or convalescent COVID-19.

This clone has only a few counts. V usage is TRBV30 and J usage is TRBJ2-1; 7 positions agree with TRBD1. CDR3 size: 17 residues. Trimming cost V 1 base and J 0 bases; bases outside gene matches: 9. Germline V gene lookup returns CDR1 GTSNPN and CDR2 SVGIG (reference sequence). The CDR3 DNA is TGTGCCTGGAGTGGCGACAGGGACCCGAGCTCCTACAATGAGCAGTTCTTC. Its protein is CAWSGDRDPSSYNEQFF.

In this sample, this clone turned up once. This CDR3 reads CASSYRDRGENIQYF. The CDR3 DNA reads TGTGCCAGCAGTTACCGGGACAGGGGAGAAAACATTCAGTACTTC. The J gene is TRBJ2-4, the V gene TRBV6-5; 10 nucleotides align to TRBD1. Germline loops: CDR1 MNHEY, CDR2 SVGAGI. The CDR3 loop spans 15 amino acids. V was clipped by 2 bases and J by 5 bases; unmatched bases: 3.

V gene TRBV19 combines with J gene TRBJ2-2; no firm D call. Per the germline V gene, CDR1 is LNHDA and CDR2 is SQIVND (reference sequence). Trimming took 0 bases from V and 0 from J, leaving 11 bases between them. CDR3 length: 17 residues. This CDR3 reads CASSIDLGWPNTGELFF. CDR3 bases: TGTGCCAGTAGTATAGATCTTGGTTGGCCGAACACCGGGGAGCTGTTTTTT.

The chain recombines TRBV13 with TRBJ1-5; a possible D gene is TRBD1 (6 bases). The length of the CDR3 is 16 residues. Germline loops: CDR1 PRHDT, CDR2 FYEKMQ (reference sequence). Trimming removed 5 bases from V and 1 base from J, with 15 bases in between. As DNA, the CDR3 is TGTGCCAGCAGCCCGAGGGGCACAGGGAGCAATCAGCCCCAGCATTTT. Translated, it gives CASSPRGTGSNQPQHF.

The chain combines TRBV5-1 with TRBJ1-2, with 7 bases identical to TRBD1. Germline V gene lookup returns CDR1 SGHRS and CDR2 YFSETQ. V gave up 0 bases and J gave up 4 bases; unmatched junction bases: 12. The CDR3 contains 17 residues. CDR3 protein: CASSLGSGTAASYGYTF. CDR3 coding DNA: TGCGCCAGCAGCTTGGGATCCGGGACAGCGGCGAGCTATGGCTACACCTTC.

V usage is TRBV3-1 (or the pseudogene TRBV3-2) and J usage is TRBJ1-5; no definite D call. The CDR3 is 17 residues long. Germline-derived CDR1 and CDR2 are LGHDT and YNNKEL (reference sequence). Trimming removed 4 bases at V and 1 base at J, with 17 bases between. CDR3 sequence (DNA): TGTGCCAGCAGCCTCGCGGGCGTGGGAGGGAGCAATCAGCCCCAGCATTTT. It specifies CASSLAGVGGSNQPQHF.

The CDR3 DNA is TGTGCCAGCAGCCAAGCGGGGGGGCTTTTGAATGAGCAGTTCTTC. Its protein product is CASSQAGGLLNEQFF. V is TRBV14 and J is TRBJ2-1, with 8 bases lining up with TRBD2. The V gene's germline CDR1 is SGHDN and CDR2 FVKESK. The CDR3 consists of 15 residues. V was pared by 1 base and J by 7 bases, with 6 bases of the junction left unmatched. The full variable domain, its missing parts supplied by reference TRBV14 and TRBJ2-1, is EAGVTQFPSHSVIEKGQTVTLRCDPISGHDNLYWYRRVMGKEIKFLLHFVKESKQDESGMPNNRFLAERTGGTYSTLKVQPAELEDSGVYFCASSQAGGLLNEQFFGPGTRLTVL.

The chain combines TRBV6-5 with TRBJ2-3; TRBD1 aligns across 8 bases. The CDR3 is 15 amino acids. CDR1 is MNHEY and CDR2 is SVGAGI in the germline V gene. The V and J ends lost 4 bases and 3 bases, in that order; junction bases with no gene match: 6. CDR3 region: CASSFGQGSTDTQYF. In DNA form, the CDR3 reads TGTGCCAGCAGTTTCGGACAGGGTAGTACAGATACGCAGTATTTT.

The gene calls are TRBV5-4 and TRBJ1-1; TRBD1 is a possible D gene (5 bases). Trimming took 2 bases from V and 7 from J, leaving 15 bases between them. The V gene's germline CDR1 is SGHNT and CDR2 YYREEE (reference sequence). This CDR3 has 14 residues. CDR3 sequence: CASSLVVDSLEAFF. The CDR3 DNA sequence: TGTGCCAGCAGCTTAGTTGTTGACAGCCTTGAAGCTTTCTTT. The entire variable domain, with the rest obtained from reference TRBV5-4 and TRBJ1-1, is as follows: ETGVTQSPTHLIKTRGQQVTLRCSSQSGHNTVSWYQQALGQGPQFIFQYYREEENGRGNFPPRFSGLQFPNYSSELNVNALELDDSALYLCASSLVVDSLEAFFGQGTRLTVV.

The rearrangement uses TRBV27 and TRBJ2-2, with TRBD2 matching over 8 bases. Trimming took 0 bases from V and 5 from J; bases not matched to a gene: 2. The CDR3 has 15 amino acids. Per the germline V gene, CDR1 is MNHEY and CDR2 is SMNVEV (reference sequence). The DNA of the CDR3 is TGTGCCAGCAGTTTATCCAGACTAGCGACCGGGGAGCTGTTTTTT. Protein product: CASSLSRLATGELFF.

The chain combines TRBV5-1 with TRBJ1-2; 8 bases map to TRBD1. The CDR3 totals 12 residues. V dropped 4 bases and J dropped 6; count of bases not matched to a gene: 2. The germline V gene has CDR1 SGHRS and CDR2 YFSETQ. DNA for the CDR3: TGCGCCAGCAGCAAGGACAGGGATGGCTACACCTTC. Its translation: CASSKDRDGYTF.

This chain links TRBV5-1 with TRBJ2-7, with 7 bases fitting TRBD2. CDR3 length: 13 residues. CDR1 and CDR2 (germline): SGHRS, YFSETQ. V trimming: 7 bases; J trimming: 0 bases; junction bases outside the gene matches: 4. Here the CDR3 reads CASAGDNSYEQYF. In DNA form, the CDR3 reads TGCGCCAGCGCGGGAGATAACTCCTACGAGCAGTACTTC.

The rearrangement links TRBV11-2 to TRBJ2-7; 12 bases line up with TRBD2. CDR1 is SGHAT and CDR2 is FQNNGV in the germline V gene. Trimming took 2 bases from V and 6 from J; bases not matched to a gene: 11. This CDR3 region has 17 residues. The CDR3 loop reads CASSLTSGRPARGEQYF. CDR3 DNA sequence: TGTGCCAGCAGCTTAACTAGCGGGAGGCCGGCCAGGGGCGAGCAGTACTTC. Looking up the rest from reference TRBV11-2 and TRBJ2-7 gives the full variable domain: EAGVAQSPRYKIIEKRQSVAFWCNPISGHATLYWYQQILGQGPKLLIQFQNNGVVDDSQLPKDRFSAERLKGVDSTLKIQPAKLEDSAVYLCASSLTSGRPARGEQYFGPGTRLTVT.

V and J are TRBV11-3 and TRBJ2-3; 7 nucleotides match TRBD2. The J segment lost 1 base and the V segment lost 5 bases, leaving 3 bases of the junction unmatched. The CDR3 is made up of 14 amino acids. Germline loops: CDR1 SGHNT, CDR2 YENEEA. The CDR3 DNA sequence: TGTGCCAGCAGCCCTGGGGGGGGCACAGATACGCAGTATTTT. It codes for CASSPGGGTDTQYF. Variable domain in full (rest from reference TRBV11-3 and TRBJ2-3): EAGVVQSPRYKIIEKKQPVAFWCNPISGHNTLYWYLQNLGQGPELLIRYENEEAVDDSQLPKDRFSAERLKGVDSTLKIQPAELGDSAVYLCASSPGGGTDTQYFGPGTRLTVL.